Listed below are T cell receptor beta chains from one sample, sequenced in a study of resident and recirculating memory T cells in vitiligo. The protocol was immunoSEQ multiplex PCR, while the TCRdb copy is restricted to in-frame clones and leaves out a portion. The repertoire holds roughly 40,000 clones, with nearly 95% as singletons. The source material was blood. Receptors were obtained from a male donor with vitiligo. Both conserved end residues are part of each CDR3. The order of the fields is CDR3 DNA, CDR3 protein, clone size, J gene, V gene, D gene. A D gene is named only where the DNA matches it firmly. Rows may omit the clone size; those that give it use once, few, many or a size class.

CDR3 DNA: TGTGCCAGCAGCGGGGCGGGGACCTACAATGAGCAGTTCTTC
CDR3 protein: CASSGAGTYNEQFF
clone size: -
J gene: TRBJ2-1
V gene: TRBV9
D gene: -

CDR3 DNA: TGTGCCAGCAGCAGCCGGGGACAGCTCCACTACGAGCAGTACTTC
CDR3 protein: CASSSRGQLHYEQYF
clone size: -
J gene: TRBJ2-7
V gene: TRBV5-5
D gene: TRBD1

CDR3 DNA: TGCGCCAGCAGCTTGGGTGCTAGCGGGGGGGATGAGCAGTTCTTC
CDR3 protein: CASSLGASGGDEQFF
clone size: -
J gene: TRBJ2-1
V gene: TRBV5-1
D gene: TRBD2

CDR3 DNA: TGTGCCAGCAGTGAACCTTCATTACCGGACAGGGGGGGGAATGAAAAACTGTTTTTT
CDR3 protein: CASSEPSLPDRGGNEKLFF
clone size: -
J gene: TRBJ1-4
V gene: TRBV2
D gene: TRBD1

CDR3 DNA: TGCGCCAGCAGCCAAGGACAGCGAGATGAAAAACTGTTTTTT
CDR3 protein: CASSQGQRDEKLFF
clone size: -
J gene: TRBJ1-4
V gene: TRBV4-3
D gene: -

CDR3 DNA: TGTGCCAGCAGCGTTCGGACAGCCTACGAGCAGTACTTC
CDR3 protein: CASSVRTAYEQYF
clone size: -
J gene: TRBJ2-7
V gene: TRBV7-2
D gene: -

CDR3 DNA: TGTGCCAGCAGTGAACCTAACATTCAGTACTTC
CDR3 protein: CASSEPNIQYF
clone size: -
J gene: TRBJ2-4
V gene: TRBV2
D gene: -

CDR3 DNA: TGTGCCAGCAGCTTACAGGGAGGGGGAAACATTCAGTACTTC
CDR3 protein: CASSLQGGGNIQYF
clone size: -
J gene: TRBJ2-4
V gene: TRBV5-4
D gene: -

CDR3 DNA: TGTGCCAGCAGTGAAGAGCATAGCAATCAGCCCCAGCATTTT
CDR3 protein: CASSEEHSNQPQHF
clone size: few
J gene: TRBJ1-5
V gene: TRBV2
D gene: -

CDR3 DNA: TGTGCCAGCAGTTTTGTAGGGGCCGGCGGGGGTTTTTACGAGCAGTACTTC
CDR3 protein: CASSFVGAGGGFYEQYF
clone size: once
J gene: TRBJ2-7
V gene: TRBV27
D gene: TRBD2

CDR3 DNA: TGCGCCAGCAGCTCTCAGACAGGTGTCTACGAGCAGTACTTC
CDR3 protein: CASSSQTGVYEQYF
clone size: -
J gene: TRBJ2-7
V gene: TRBV5-1
D gene: -

CDR3 DNA: TGCGCCAGCAGCTTGGGCGGACAAGAGACCCAGTACTTC
CDR3 protein: CASSLGGQETQYF
clone size: -
J gene: TRBJ2-5
V gene: TRBV5-1
D gene: -

CDR3 DNA: TGTGCCAGCAGCGTAGGCGGGTGGGGTGAAAAACTGTTTTTT
CDR3 protein: CASSVGGWGEKLFF
clone size: -
J gene: TRBJ1-4
V gene: TRBV9
D gene: -

CDR3 DNA: TGTGCCAGTAGTTACGCACCGGGACAGGGGGGCTACGAGCAGTACTTC
CDR3 protein: CASSYAPGQGGYEQYF
clone size: -
J gene: TRBJ2-7
V gene: TRBV19
D gene: TRBD1

CDR3 DNA: TGTGCCAGCTCACCACTTCAAACAACCTACGAGCAGTACTTC
CDR3 protein: CASSPLQTTYEQYF
clone size: -
J gene: TRBJ2-7
V gene: TRBV18
D gene: -

CDR3 DNA: TGTGCCAGCACCGAATTTTCTGACAGGGCTACTGAAGCTTTCTTT
CDR3 protein: CASTEFSDRATEAFF
clone size: -
J gene: TRBJ1-1
V gene: TRBV5-6
D gene: TRBD1

CDR3 DNA: TGTGCCAGCAGTCCTTCAGGGGACTATGGCTACACCTTC
CDR3 protein: CASSPSGDYGYTF
clone size: -
J gene: TRBJ1-2
V gene: TRBV7-9
D gene: -

CDR3 DNA: TGTGCCAGCAGTTACGGCGGGGGGCAGACAGATACGCAGTATTTT
CDR3 protein: CASSYGGGQTDTQYF
clone size: -
J gene: TRBJ2-3
V gene: TRBV6-5
D gene: TRBD2

CDR3 DNA: TGTGCCAGCAGTCCCGACAACGATTTAGGCAATCAGCCCCAGCATTTT
CDR3 protein: CASSPDNDLGNQPQHF
clone size: -
J gene: TRBJ1-5
V gene: TRBV27
D gene: -

CDR3 DNA: TGTGCCAGCAGCTTATGGAGTGGACAGGGTGATCAGCCCCAGCATTTT
CDR3 protein: CASSLWSGQGDQPQHF
clone size: -
J gene: TRBJ1-5
V gene: TRBV7-8
D gene: TRBD1

CDR3 DNA: TGTGCCAGTAGTTTCCTAGCGGGGGGACAAGAGACCCAGTACTTC
CDR3 protein: CASSFLAGGQETQYF
clone size: -
J gene: TRBJ2-5
V gene: TRBV19
D gene: TRBD2

CDR3 DNA: TGTGCCAGCAGCTTTCCCGGGAGCTACAATGAGCAGTTCTTC
CDR3 protein: CASSFPGSYNEQFF
clone size: -
J gene: TRBJ2-1
V gene: TRBV11-2
D gene: -

CDR3 DNA: TGTGCCACCAGCAGAGATAGGGGGACAGGAGAGACCCAGTACTTC
CDR3 protein: CATSRDRGTGETQYF
clone size: -
J gene: TRBJ2-5
V gene: TRBV15
D gene: TRBD1

CDR3 DNA: TGTGCCATCGCCGGGACAGAAAGAAGCGAGAACTATGGCTACACCTTC
CDR3 protein: CAIAGTERSENYGYTF
clone size: -
J gene: TRBJ1-2
V gene: TRBV10-3
D gene: TRBD1

CDR3 DNA: TGTGCCAGCAGCAGCCGCCAGTCAGGGGCTGAAGCTTTCTTT
CDR3 protein: CASSSRQSGAEAFF
clone size: -
J gene: TRBJ1-1
V gene: TRBV27
D gene: -

CDR3 DNA: TGTGCCAGCAGTTTATTACGGGGGTCATACCATGAGCAGTTCTTC
CDR3 protein: CASSLLRGSYHEQFF
clone size: -
J gene: TRBJ2-1
V gene: TRBV6-5
D gene: -

CDR3 DNA: TGTGCCAGCAGCGTAGGCGCGGAAGCCTACGAGCAGTACTTC
CDR3 protein: CASSVGAEAYEQYF
clone size: -
J gene: TRBJ2-7
V gene: TRBV9
D gene: -

CDR3 DNA: TGTGCCAGCAGCTTACGGGGGGAGAACACTGAAGCTTTCTTT
CDR3 protein: CASSLRGENTEAFF
clone size: few
J gene: TRBJ1-1
V gene: TRBV28
D gene: -

CDR3 DNA: TGTGCCAGCAGCGCAAGCGGGGGGGCCTTTAATGAGCAGTTCTTC
CDR3 protein: CASSASGGAFNEQFF
clone size: once
J gene: TRBJ2-1
V gene: TRBV7-2
D gene: TRBD2

CDR3 DNA: TGTGCCAGCAGCCCTTCTAGCGGAGGCGGGGAGCTGTTTTTT
CDR3 protein: CASSPSSGGGELFF
clone size: -
J gene: TRBJ2-2
V gene: TRBV7-3
D gene: TRBD2

CDR3 DNA: TGCGCCAGCAGCCAGCTTGGGAGCGAGCTGTTTTTT
CDR3 protein: CASSQLGSELFF
clone size: -
J gene: TRBJ2-2
V gene: TRBV4-3
D gene: -

CDR3 DNA: TGTGCCATCAGTGCGGGGGATGGCTACACCTTC
CDR3 protein: CAISAGDGYTF
clone size: -
J gene: TRBJ1-2
V gene: TRBV10-3
D gene: -

CDR3 DNA: TGTGCCAGCAGCGGGGGGGTAGCGGGGGGCAATGAGCAGTTCTTC
CDR3 protein: CASSGGVAGGNEQFF
clone size: -
J gene: TRBJ2-1
V gene: TRBV4-2
D gene: TRBD2

CDR3 DNA: TGTGCCAGCAGCTTAGAAGGGGGAGTGAGATACGAGCAGTACTTC
CDR3 protein: CASSLEGGVRYEQYF
clone size: -
J gene: TRBJ2-7
V gene: TRBV7-2
D gene: -

CDR3 DNA: TGTGCCAGCAGTTTATGGTTCCGGACATCCCACCGTAACACCGGGGAGCTGTTTTTT
CDR3 protein: CASSLWFRTSHRNTGELFF
clone size: -
J gene: TRBJ2-2
V gene: TRBV27
D gene: -

CDR3 DNA: TGCGCCAGCAGCGCCACCGGACTAGACGGGAACACCATATATTTT
CDR3 protein: CASSATGLDGNTIYF
clone size: -
J gene: TRBJ1-3
V gene: TRBV5-1
D gene: -

CDR3 DNA: TGTGCCACCAGCAGAGATCCCGGGGGGCGAACCGGGGAGCTGTTTTTT
CDR3 protein: CATSRDPGGRTGELFF
clone size: -
J gene: TRBJ2-2
V gene: TRBV15
D gene: -

CDR3 DNA: TGTGCCAGCAGCTTAAGACAGGGGGGGGACACTGAAGCTTTCTTT
CDR3 protein: CASSLRQGGDTEAFF
clone size: -
J gene: TRBJ1-1
V gene: TRBV7-3
D gene: TRBD1

CDR3 DNA: TGTGCCAGCAGCCCCAGGGGACGAGATACGCAGTATTTT
CDR3 protein: CASSPRGRDTQYF
clone size: -
J gene: TRBJ2-3
V gene: TRBV7-3
D gene: -

CDR3 DNA: TGTGCCAGCAGCTTGAGCGGGGGAGCACCCACTGAGCAGTTCTTC
CDR3 protein: CASSLSGGAPTEQFF
clone size: -
J gene: TRBJ2-1
V gene: TRBV11-3
D gene: TRBD2

CDR3 DNA: TGTGCCAGCAGCTTAGGGCCCGGAGATACGCAGTATTTT
CDR3 protein: CASSLGPGDTQYF
clone size: once
J gene: TRBJ2-3
V gene: TRBV7-3
D gene: -

CDR3 DNA: TGTGCCAGCAGCTTAGCGCTAATTTACGGAGAACAGTACTTC
CDR3 protein: CASSLALIYGEQYF
clone size: -
J gene: TRBJ2-7
V gene: TRBV7-2
D gene: -